This entry lists 26 T cell receptor beta chains sequenced from one sample in a study of T and B cells in COVID-19 patients. Blood genomic DNA input for TRB amplification was about 240-550 ng. BIOMED2 TRB-A/B primer pools were used in multiplex TRB PCR. TCRdb fed the multiplex PCR reads into MiXCR, producing one record per CDR3 protein. Of 15,000 to 20,000 distinct CDR3 sequences listed, 35% to 40% are singletons. Sequences were obtained from blood. These receptors originate from a human donor with active COVID-19.

This clonotype was counted only a few times. This chain joins TRBV6-1 and TRBJ2-2; D is possibly TRBD1 (6 bases). Germline V gene sequence: CDR1 MNHNS, CDR2 SASEGT. The CDR3 spans 13 residues. Trimming cost V 1 base and J 6 bases, with 6 bases left between them. The CDR3 region has the DNA TGTGCCAGCAGTGAAGGGGGGCCCGGGGAGCTGTTTTTT. It specifies CASSEGGPGELFF.

This clonotype was observed a handful of times. This chain connects TRBV5-1 to TRBJ2-7, with TRBD1 matching over 10 bases. V was pared by 3 bases and J by 6 bases, with 6 bases of the junction left unmatched. In germline, CDR1 is SGHRS, CDR2 YFSETQ. This CDR3 comprises 14 residues. CDR3 bases: TGCGCCAGCAGCTCCGGGACAGGGGAAGGCGAGCAGTACGTC. Its translation: CASSSGTGEGEQYV.

This clonotype was seen more than once but under ten times. The gene calls are TRBV20-1 and TRBJ1-2; 9 bases match TRBD1. The germline gives CDR1 DFQATT, CDR2 SNEGSKA (reference sequence). This CDR3 region has 14 residues. With 0 bases clipped from V and 7 bases from J, the junction kept 6 bases outside the gene matches. CDR3 protein: CSAREDRGFRGYTF. The CDR3 DNA is TGCAGTGCTAGAGAGGACAGGGGATTTCGTGGCTACACCTTC.

This chain links TRBV7-9 with TRBJ1-1; 7 bases are a match to TRBD1. The junction had 12 bases not matched to a gene; V was cut back by 6 bases and J by 5 bases. CDR1 and CDR2 (germline): SEHNR, FQNEAQ (reference sequence). The CDR3 loop spans 15 amino acids. This CDR3 is CASRASQGVVTEAFF. DNA of the CDR3: TGTGCCAGCAGGGCGAGTCAGGGGGTAGTGACTGAAGCTTTCTTT.

This clonotype is labeled as medium-sized. The chain carries TRBV7-2 and TRBJ2-2, with D uncertain. Trimming cost V 9 bases and J 3 bases, with 14 bases left between them. There are 14 residues in the CDR3. Germline lookup yields CDR1 SGHTA and CDR2 FQGNSA. As DNA, the CDR3 is TGTGCCAGGACCCCCTCAAGGGACACCGGGGAGCTGTTTTTT. This codes for CARTPSRDTGELFF. The full variable domain, completed using reference TRBV7-2 and TRBJ2-2, is GAGVSQSPSNKVTEKGKDVELRCDPISGHTALYWYRQSLGQGLEFLIYFQGNSAPDKSGLPSDRFSAERTGGSVSTLTIQRTQQEDSAVYLCARTPSRDTGELFFGEGSRLTVL.

The V call is TRBV6-5, the J call TRBJ2-1; D not certain. Germline-derived CDR1 and CDR2 are MNHEY and SVGAGI. The CDR3 consists of 14 residues. V lost 0 bases and J lost 6, with 9 bases in between. The CDR3 sequence: CASSYSILGNEQFF. As DNA, the CDR3 is TGTGCCAGCAGTTACTCGATCTTGGGCAATGAGCAGTTCTTC.

This chain joins TRBV6-2 or TRBV6-3 and TRBJ1-5; no reliable D call. Germline assignment: CDR1 MNHEY and CDR2 SVGEGT. V gave up 2 bases and J gave up 0 bases, with 8 bases separating them. CDR3 size: 15 residues. The CDR3 DNA sequence: TGTGCCAGCAGTTACCCGCAGTTTAGCAATCAGCCCCAGCATTTT. It specifies CASSYPQFSNQPQHF.

This clonotype appeared a few times. V and J are TRBV15 and TRBJ1-5, with a weak D call TRBD1 (5 bases). Germline CDR1 is LNHNV and CDR2 is YYDKDF (reference sequence). The CDR3 extends over 15 amino acids. Trimming cost V 3 bases and J 5 bases, with 14 bases left between them. The DNA of the CDR3 is TGTGCCACCAGCAGTGGGACGTACCCCGATCAGCCCCAGCATTTT. Translated: CATSSGTYPDQPQHF. Full variable domain (rest looked up from reference TRBV15 and TRBJ1-5): DAMVIQNPRYQVTQFGKPVTLSCSQTLNHNVMYWYQQKSSQAPKLLFHYYDKDFNNEADTPDNFQSRRPNTSFCFLDIRSPGLGDTAMYLCATSSGTYPDQPQHFGDGTRLSIL.

This clonotype was found a few times. This rearrangement joins TRBV27 to TRBJ1-3; a weak D match, TRBD1 (5 bases). Trimming took 3 bases from V and 9 from J, leaving 21 bases between them. The CDR3 contains 16 residues. In germline, CDR1 is MNHEY, CDR2 SMNVEV (reference sequence). The DNA for the CDR3 is TGTGCCAGCAGTTTCCAGTCTCCCCCGGATCAGGGCACCATATATTTT. Translated, it gives CASSFQSPPDQGTIYF.

This clonotype was detected only a few times. J is TRBJ1-5 and V is TRBV6-5; the D gene is possibly TRBD1 (5 bases). The CDR3 is made up of 14 amino acids. The V end lost 8 bases, the J end lost 2 bases, and 13 bases lay between the germline ends. Germline loops: CDR1 MNHEY, CDR2 SVGAGI. DNA of the CDR3: TGTGCCAGCGGGGAAGGCAGGGGCAATCAGCCCCAGCATTTT. Its protein is CASGEGRGNQPQHF.

The chain employs TRBV6-5 and TRBJ1-2, with D maybe TRBD1 (5 bases). The length of the CDR3 is 17 residues. Looked up from germline, CDR1 is MNHEY and CDR2 is SVGAGI. V was clipped by 4 bases and J by 5 bases, with 23 bases between them. The CDR3 DNA is TGTGCCAGCAGTTCCCCCGGAACCGGGGGGGTAAGGTATGGCTACACCTTC. Translating gives CASSSPGTGGVRYGYTF.

The gene calls are TRBV6-5 and TRBJ2-1; D tentatively fits TRBD1 or TRBD2 (7 bases each). CDR1 MNHEY and CDR2 SVGAGI come from the germline V gene. The CDR3 has 12 residues. Trimming shortened V by 4 bases and J by 9 bases, and 10 bases separated the two germline ends. The CDR3 sequence: CASSSRGGEQFF. CDR3 bases: TGTGCCAGCAGTTCCAGGGGGGGTGAGCAGTTCTTC.

This clonotype was found a few times. This sequence joins TRBV6-2 or TRBV6-3 and TRBJ2-7, with 7 bases matching TRBD1. Losses at the gene ends were 6 bases for V and 7 bases for J; bases not matched to a gene: 6. There are 12 residues in the CDR3. Per the germline V gene, CDR1 is MNHEY and CDR2 is SVGEGT. In DNA form, the CDR3 reads TGTGCCAGCAGAACCTTGGGACAGGAGCAGTACTTC. Its protein product is CASRTLGQEQYF.

In this sample, this clonotype turned up once. The chain is built from TRBV5-1 and TRBJ2-3; the D is unclear. V was pared by 0 bases and J by 4 bases, with 6 bases between. The CDR3 spans 13 residues. Germline V gives CDR1 SGHRS, CDR2 YFSETQ. The CDR3 loop reads CASSLESPDTQYF. In DNA, the CDR3 is TGCGCCAGCAGCTTGGAGAGCCCAGATACGCAGTATTTT.

The CDR3 here is CALQGYQPQHF. The CDR3 region has the DNA TGTGCCTTGCAGGGATATCAGCCCCAGCATTTT. V usage is TRBV19 and J usage is TRBJ1-5, with D possibly TRBD1 on 5 matching bases. The V and J ends lost 11 bases and 5 bases respectively, with 10 bases between them. Germline values: CDR1 LNHDA, CDR2 SQIVND (reference sequence). This CDR3 is built from 11 residues. The full variable domain, in which reference TRBV19 and TRBJ1-5 provide the parts outside the CDR3, is DGGITQSPKYLFRKEGQNVTLSCEQNLNHDAMYWYRQDPGQGLRLIYYSQIVNDFQKGDIAEGYSVSREKKESFPLTVTSAQKNPTAFYLCALQGYQPQHFGDGTRLSIL.

This clonotype is medium-sized within its sample. The V and J genes are TRBV29-1 and TRBJ2-2; 14 bases are a match to TRBD2. This CDR3 region has 18 residues. Germline CDR1 SQVTM, CDR2 ANQGSEA. The V segment lost 4 bases and the J segment 1 base; nucleotides outside the gene matches: 8. The CDR3 reads CSVVFRGTSGRNTGELFF. Written as DNA, the CDR3 is TGCAGCGTTGTGTTCCGCGGGACTAGCGGGAGGAACACCGGGGAGCTGTTTTTT.

The chain links TRBV7-7 to TRBJ1-4; TRBD1 might be the D (5 bases). Per the germline V gene, CDR1 is SSHAT and CDR2 is FNYEAQ (reference sequence). CDR3 length: 14 amino acids. This CDR3 reads CVSRDKGLNEKLFF. CDR3 coding DNA: TGTGTTTCCCGCGATAAGGGGCTAAATGAAAAACTGTTTTTT.

By share, this clonotype counts as medium-sized (0.01 to 0.1%). The chain links TRBV29-1 to TRBJ1-1; 7 bases fit TRBD1. CDR1 and CDR2 from the germline V gene are SQVTM and ANQGSEA. The length of the CDR3 is 13 residues. J gave up 10 bases and V 2 bases, and 10 bases lay outside the gene matches. CDR3 in amino acids: CSVETTTGSTAFF. CDR3 DNA sequence: TGCAGCGTTGAAACTACGACAGGGAGTACAGCTTTCTTT. Variable domain in full (rest from reference TRBV29-1 and TRBJ1-1): SAVISQKPSRDICQRGTSLTIQCQVDSQVTMMFWYRQQPGQSLTLIATANQGSEATYESGFVIDKFPISRPNLTFSTLTVSNMSPEDSSIYLCSVETTTGSTAFFGQGTRLTVV.

The chain is built from TRBV20-1 and TRBJ1-6, with D possibly being TRBD1 (6 bases). Per germline, CDR1 DFQATT and CDR2 SNEGSKA (reference sequence). With 4 bases removed from V and 0 bases from J, the gap between germline ends came to 19 bases. There are 18 residues in the CDR3. The CDR3 reads CSAKTGFAANSYNSPLHF. CDR3 sequence (DNA): TGCAGTGCTAAAACAGGGTTCGCAGCTAACTCCTATAATTCACCCCTCCACTTT.

In its sample, this clonotype was seen many times. The CDR3: CSVESLAGYQETQYF. CDR3 DNA sequence: TGCAGCGTTGAGTCCCTAGCGGGGTACCAAGAGACCCAGTACTTC. J is TRBJ2-5 and V is TRBV29-1, with 9 bases lining up with TRBD2. Germline V gives CDR1 SQVTM, CDR2 ANQGSEA. The trim removed 3 bases at V and 0 bases at J, leaving 5 bases unmatched. This CDR3 has 15 amino acids.

CDR3 protein: CASSLGAGARSYEQYF. The CDR3 bases are TGTGCCAGCAGCTTGGGGGCGGGGGCCAGATCGTACGAGCAGTACTTC. The chain combines TRBV5-6 with TRBJ2-7; D perhaps matches TRBD2 (7 bases). The CDR3 has 16 amino acids. Germline V lookup: CDR1 SGHDT, CDR2 YYEEEE. The V end was cut by 0 bases, the J end by 4 bases, with 17 bases between.

This clonotype was counted between two and nine times. The chain recombines TRBV6-5 with TRBJ2-2, with 11 bases aligning to TRBD2. Looked up from germline, CDR1 is MNHEY and CDR2 is SVGAGI. The CDR3 covers 17 residues. The junction had 13 bases not matched to a gene; V was cut back by 8 bases and J by 5 bases. CDR3 protein: CASRVTSGGGGTGELFF. CDR3 coding DNA: TGTGCCAGCCGAGTCACTAGCGGGGGCGGGGGTACCGGGGAGCTGTTTTTT.

The rearrangement joins TRBV24-1 to TRBJ2-2; TRBD1 aligns across 8 bases. Germline trimming cut 7 bases from V and 1 base from J; bases unmatched to any gene: 1. The germline gives CDR1 KGHDR, CDR2 SFDVKD. This CDR3 has 14 residues. The DNA for the CDR3 is TGTGCCACCAGGGGACAGGAGAACACCGGGGAGCTGTTTTTT. This codes for CATRGQENTGELFF.

The CDR3, as DNA: TGCAGTGCTCGCACCGGGACTTCCTCCTACGAGCAGTACTTC. Encoded protein: CSARTGTSSYEQYF. The chain carries TRBV20-1 and TRBJ2-7; a possible D gene is TRBD2 (6 bases). Trimming removed 5 bases at V and 0 bases at J, with 14 bases between. Germline CDR1 DFQATT, CDR2 SNEGSKA (reference sequence). The CDR3 consists of 14 residues.

Concerning this clonotype itself: This may be a read error, as it is one base from a much larger clone. V and J are TRBV29-1 and TRBJ1-5; tentatively, D is TRBD1 (5 bases). This CDR3 has 12 amino acids. Germline CDR1 and CDR2: SQVTM and ANQGSEA. The V end was cut by 8 bases, the J end by 10 bases, with 18 bases between. The CDR3 loop is CSFVQDGGPQHF. As DNA, the CDR3 is TGCAGCTTTGTACAGGATGGTGGACCCCAGCATTTT.

This chain uses TRBV18 with TRBJ2-4; 7 positions agree with TRBD2. The CDR3 extends over 18 amino acids. CDR1 is KGHSH, CDR2 LQKENI, per germline. V dropped 3 bases and J dropped 0; count of bases not matched to a gene: 11. As DNA, the CDR3 is TGTGCCAGCTCACCTGGCGGGGGTATAGGACTAGCCAAAAACATTCAGTACTTC. Amino acids: CASSPGGGIGLAKNIQYF.